The present T cell receptor beta chain was sequenced within a study of blood T cell repertoires in COVID-19. Study-wide context: The United States, Italy and Spain were the sources of the acute and convalescent COVID-19 samples. Sources were T cells, B-cell-depleted T cells, or PBMCs; the material itself was cDNA or gDNA.

From germline, CDR1 is MDHEN and CDR2 SYDVKM. The CDR3 spans 12 residues. V was cut by 5 bases and J by 9 bases, with 14 bases left in between. The table lists this clone with a few counts. Per the original data handling: Counts of nucleated cells, estimated from reference gene primer amplification, were obtained. Clones were sequenced by immunoSEQ multiplex PCR, and TCRdb holds only the in-frame ones, with some missing. V, J and clone size are those of that table, while D and trimming were read from the DNA. The data contain about 59,000 clones, roughly 80% of them singletons. The rearrangement joins TRBV28 to TRBJ2-7; tentatively, D is TRBD2 (5 bases). The receptor's source is a man aged 55 to 70 with acute or convalescent COVID-19. The specimen was peripheral blood. The CDR3 nucleotides are TGTGCCAGCAGTCTAGTCGGCGCGGGGCAGTACTTC. Protein product: CASSLVGAGQYF.